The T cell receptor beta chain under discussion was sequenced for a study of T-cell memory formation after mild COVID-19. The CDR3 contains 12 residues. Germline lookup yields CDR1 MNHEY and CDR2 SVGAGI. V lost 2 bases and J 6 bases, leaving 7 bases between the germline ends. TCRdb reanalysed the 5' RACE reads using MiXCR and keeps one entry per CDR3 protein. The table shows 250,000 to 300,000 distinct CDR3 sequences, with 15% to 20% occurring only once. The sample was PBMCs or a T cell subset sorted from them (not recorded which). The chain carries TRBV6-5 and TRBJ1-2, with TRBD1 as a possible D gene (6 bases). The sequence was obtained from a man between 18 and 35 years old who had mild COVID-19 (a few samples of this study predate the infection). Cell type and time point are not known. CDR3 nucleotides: TGTGCCAGCAGTTACCAGGGGAATGGCTACACCTTC. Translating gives CASSYQGNGYTF.